Below are 8 T cell receptor beta chains sequenced from a single sample in a study of CD8 T cells in Susac syndrome. Random hexamers were used to reverse transcribe the RNA input (about 0.5 to 1 ug). In TCRdb, the immunoSEQ multiplex PCR reads were re-called with MiXCR into one record per CDR3 protein. Counted here are about 240,000 distinct CDR3 sequences, less than 96% occurring once; the ten biggest clones make up 0.08% to 0.11%. The material sequenced was CD4+ T cells from PBMCs. These receptors all come from a human donor with Susac syndrome.

The chain joins TRBV24-1 to TRBJ2-1; tentatively, D is TRBD1 (5 bases). Germline CDR1 is KGHDR and CDR2 is SFDVKD. The CDR3 sequence is 15 residues long. Trimming pared 9 bases from V and 0 bases from J, leaving 14 bases between. The CDR3 DNA reads as TGTGCCACCTCGGACAATTCGGGCTCCTACAATGAGCAGTTCTTC. It is translated as CATSDNSGSYNEQFF.

This chain connects TRBV11-3 to TRBJ2-7; D call uncertain. V was trimmed by 6 bases and J by 5 bases, leaving 8 bases between them. The CDR3 length is 11 residues. Germline values: CDR1 SGHNT, CDR2 YENEEA. CDR3 in DNA: TGTGCCAGCAGACAGTGGGACGAGCAGTACTTC. It is translated as CASRQWDEQYF. Combining the CDR3 with reference TRBV11-3 and TRBJ2-7 gives the whole variable domain EAGVVQSPRYKIIEKKQPVAFWCNPISGHNTLYWYLQNLGQGPELLIRYENEEAVDDSQLPKDRFSAERLKGVDSTLKIQPAELGDSAVYLCASRQWDEQYFGPGTRLTVT.

The chain couples TRBV29-1 to TRBJ1-3, with D unclear. V dropped 6 bases and J dropped 1 base, with 19 bases sitting between them. CDR1 SQVTM and CDR2 ANQGSEA come from the germline V gene. There are 16 residues in the CDR3. CDR3 sequence: CSVSAGPAESGNTIYF. The CDR3, as DNA: TGCAGCGTGTCGGCCGGACCCGCAGAGTCTGGAAACACCATATATTTT.

The genes are TRBV12-3 or TRBV12-4 and TRBJ1-5; 8 positions match TRBD1. The CDR3 totals 16 residues. Losses at the gene ends were 3 bases for V and 0 bases for J; bases not matched to a gene: 4. This CDR3 is CASSFPTGDSNQPQHF. CDR3 DNA: TGTGCCAGCAGTTTCCCGACAGGGGATAGCAATCAGCCCCAGCATTTT.

Only a few counts were recorded for this clonotype. This sequence joins TRBV12-3 or TRBV12-4 and TRBJ1-1; D unclear. The V end lost 5 bases, the J end lost 1 base, and 8 bases lay between the germline ends. The CDR3 has 13 residues. CDR3 in amino acids: CASSLDANTEAFF. The CDR3 nucleotides read TGTGCCAGCAGTCTAGACGCGAACACTGAAGCTTTCTTT.

This clonotype was picked up one time. The rearrangement links TRBV3-1 to TRBJ2-5; the D gene is possibly TRBD2 (6 bases). This CDR3 has 15 residues. Germline-derived CDR1 and CDR2 are LGHDT and YNNKEL (reference sequence). Trimming stripped 3 bases from V and 2 bases from J, with 13 bases between. DNA for the CDR3: TGTGCCAGCAGCCACCATGGACTACCACAAGAGACCCAGTACTTC. It is translated as CASSHHGLPQETQYF.

The chain uses TRBV20-1 and TRBJ1-1; 11 nucleotides align to TRBD1. CDR1 is DFQATT, CDR2 SNEGSKA, per germline (reference sequence). This CDR3 comprises 17 residues. The junction had 12 bases not matched to a gene; V was cut back by 1 base and J by 5 bases. As DNA, the CDR3 is TGCAGTGCTAGAGGCCAGGGACAGGGGGAGGGCACAACTGAAGCTTTCTTT. As protein: CSARGQGQGEGTTEAFF.

A single count supports this clonotype. V is TRBV5-1 and J is TRBJ2-3; 9 bases are shared with TRBD2. In germline, CDR1 is SGHRS, CDR2 YFSETQ. The CDR3 length is 16 residues. The J segment lost 6 bases and the V segment lost 4 bases, leaving 12 bases of the junction unmatched. CDR3 in amino acids: CASSPPTSGPIDTQYF. The DNA for the CDR3 is TGCGCCAGCAGCCCGCCGACTAGCGGACCGATCGATACGCAGTATTTT. Drawing the rest from reference TRBV5-1 and TRBJ2-3, the complete variable domain is KAGVTQTPRYLIKTRGQQVTLSCSPISGHRSVSWYQQTPGQGLQFLFEYFSETQRNKGNFPGRFSGRQFSNSRSEMNVSTLELGDSALYLCASSPPTSGPIDTQYFGPGTRLTVL.